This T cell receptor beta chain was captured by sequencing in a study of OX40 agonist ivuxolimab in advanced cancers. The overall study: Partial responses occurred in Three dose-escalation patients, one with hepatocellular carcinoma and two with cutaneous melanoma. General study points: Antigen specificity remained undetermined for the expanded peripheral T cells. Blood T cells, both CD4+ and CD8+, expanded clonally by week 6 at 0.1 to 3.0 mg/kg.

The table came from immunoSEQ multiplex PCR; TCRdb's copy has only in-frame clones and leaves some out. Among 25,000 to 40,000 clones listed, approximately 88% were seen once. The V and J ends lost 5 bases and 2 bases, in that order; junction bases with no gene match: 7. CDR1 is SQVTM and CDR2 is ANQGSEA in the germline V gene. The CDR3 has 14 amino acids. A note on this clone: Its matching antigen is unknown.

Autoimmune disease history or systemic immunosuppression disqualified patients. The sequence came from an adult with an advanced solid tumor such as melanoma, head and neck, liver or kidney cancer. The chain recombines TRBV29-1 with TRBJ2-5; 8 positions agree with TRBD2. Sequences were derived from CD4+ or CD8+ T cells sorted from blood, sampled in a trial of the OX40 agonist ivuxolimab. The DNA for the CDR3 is TGCAGCGTTCAGATAGCGGGAAGGCAAGAGACCCAGTACTTC. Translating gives CSVQIAGRQETQYF.